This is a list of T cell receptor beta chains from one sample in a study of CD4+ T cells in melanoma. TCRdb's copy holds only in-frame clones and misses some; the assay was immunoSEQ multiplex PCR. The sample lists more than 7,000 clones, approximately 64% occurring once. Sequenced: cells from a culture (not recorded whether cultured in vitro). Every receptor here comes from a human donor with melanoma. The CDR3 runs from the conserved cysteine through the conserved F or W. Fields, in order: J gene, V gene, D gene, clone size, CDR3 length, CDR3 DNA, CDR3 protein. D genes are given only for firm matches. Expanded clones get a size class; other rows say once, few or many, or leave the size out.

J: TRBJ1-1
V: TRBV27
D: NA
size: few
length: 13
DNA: TGTGCCAGCAGTTTATCGGCAAACACTGAAGCTTTCTTT
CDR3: CASSLSANTEAFF

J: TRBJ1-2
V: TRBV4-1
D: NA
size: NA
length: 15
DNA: TGCGCCAGCAGCCAAAATCAGGGTCCTAACTATGGCTACACCTTC
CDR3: CASSQNQGPNYGYTF

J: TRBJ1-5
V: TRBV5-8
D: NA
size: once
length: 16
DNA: TGTGCCAGCAGCGCCGGGAACAGGGTTGCGAATCAGCCCCAGCATTTT
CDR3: CASSAGNRVANQPQHF

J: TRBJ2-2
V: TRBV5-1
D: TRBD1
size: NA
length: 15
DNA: TGCGCCAGCAGCCTGGGACAGCTGAACACCGGGGAGCTGTTTTTT
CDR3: CASSLGQLNTGELFF

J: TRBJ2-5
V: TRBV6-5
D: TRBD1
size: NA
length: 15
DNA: TGTGCCAGCAGTTACGGCGGCACAGGGGCAGAGACCCAGTACTTC
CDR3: CASSYGGTGAETQYF

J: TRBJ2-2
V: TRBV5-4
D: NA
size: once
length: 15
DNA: TGTGCCAGCAGCTCCGGGACACCGAACACCGGGGAGCTGTTTTTT
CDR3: CASSSGTPNTGELFF

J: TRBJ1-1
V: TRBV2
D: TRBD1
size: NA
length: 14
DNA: TGTGCCAGCAGTGTCCAGGGGGTGAGCACTGAAGCTTTCTTT
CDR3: CASSVQGVSTEAFF

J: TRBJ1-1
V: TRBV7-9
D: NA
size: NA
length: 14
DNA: TGTGCCAGCAGCTTAGCGCCGGGGTACACTGAAGCTTTCTTT
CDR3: CASSLAPGYTEAFF

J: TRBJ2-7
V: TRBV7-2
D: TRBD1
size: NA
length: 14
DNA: TGTGCCAGCAGCTCAACCCGACAGGGCCACGAGCAGTACTTC
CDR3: CASSSTRQGHEQYF

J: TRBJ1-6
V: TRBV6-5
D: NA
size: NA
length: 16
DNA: TGTGCCAGCAGTTACTCGAAACAGGTCAGGAATTCACCCCTCCACTTT
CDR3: CASSYSKQVRNSPLHF

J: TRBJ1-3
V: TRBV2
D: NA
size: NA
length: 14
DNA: TGTGCCAGCAGGCTTACAGGGTCAGGAAACACCATATATTTT
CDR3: CASRLTGSGNTIYF

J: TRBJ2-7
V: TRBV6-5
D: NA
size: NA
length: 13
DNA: TGTGCCAGCGGGGGGACCGGAAACTACGAGCAGTACTTC
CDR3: CASGGTGNYEQYF

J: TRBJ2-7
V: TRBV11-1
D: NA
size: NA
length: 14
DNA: TGTGCCAGCAGCCGGAGGCGACCACCCTACGAGCAGTACTTC
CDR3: CASSRRRPPYEQYF

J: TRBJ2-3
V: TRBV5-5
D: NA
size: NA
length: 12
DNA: TGTGCCAGCAGCTCGTACACAGATACGCAGTATTTT
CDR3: CASSSYTDTQYF

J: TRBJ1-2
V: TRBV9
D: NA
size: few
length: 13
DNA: TGTGCCAGCAGCGTGGACAGCTACTATGGCTACACCTTC
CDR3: CASSVDSYYGYTF

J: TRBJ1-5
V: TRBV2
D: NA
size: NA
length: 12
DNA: TGTGCCAGCAGTTTGCTTAATCAGCCCCAGCATTTT
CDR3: CASSLLNQPQHF

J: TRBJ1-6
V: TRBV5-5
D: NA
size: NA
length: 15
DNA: TGTGCCAGCAGCTTATTACAGGGTAGGAATTCACCCCTCCACTTT
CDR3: CASSLLQGRNSPLHF

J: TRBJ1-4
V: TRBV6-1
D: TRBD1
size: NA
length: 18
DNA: TGTGCCAGCAGTGTCCGCGCAGACAGGGGCGGTTTAGGGGAAAAACTGTTTTTT
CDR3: CASSVRADRGGLGEKLFF

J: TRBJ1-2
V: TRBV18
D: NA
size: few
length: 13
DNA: TGTGCCAGCTCACCCCTGGGGGTGCATGGCTACACCTTC
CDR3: CASSPLGVHGYTF

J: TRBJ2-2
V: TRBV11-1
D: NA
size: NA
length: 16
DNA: TGTGCCAGCAGCTTAGACGGCGAAGGGGACACCGGGGAGCTGTTTTTT
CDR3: CASSLDGEGDTGELFF

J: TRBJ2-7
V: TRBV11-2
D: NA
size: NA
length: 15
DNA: TGTGCCAGCAGCTCTCCGGGTCCGGGGACCTACGAGCAGTACTTC
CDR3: CASSSPGPGTYEQYF

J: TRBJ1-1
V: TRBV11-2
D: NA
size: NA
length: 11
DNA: TGTGCCAGCAGCGCACGGTTAGAAGCTTTCTTT
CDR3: CASSARLEAFF

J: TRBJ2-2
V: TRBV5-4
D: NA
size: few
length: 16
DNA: TGTGCCAGCAGCTCCTCGGGGCGCCGGGACGCCGGGGAGCTGTTTTTT
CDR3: CASSSSGRRDAGELFF

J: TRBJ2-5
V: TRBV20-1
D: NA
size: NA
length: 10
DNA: TGCAGTGCTAGTGCTGAGACCCAGTACTTC
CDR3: CSASAETQYF

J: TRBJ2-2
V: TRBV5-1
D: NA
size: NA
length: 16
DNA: TGCGCCAGCAGCTTGGATGGGGGGAGTAGAACCGGGGAGCTGTTTTTT
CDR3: CASSLDGGSRTGELFF

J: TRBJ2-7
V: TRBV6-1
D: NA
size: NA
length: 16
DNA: TGTGCCAGCAGTGACCCCTCAAGGGGGAACCCCTACGAGCAGTACTTC
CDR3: CASSDPSRGNPYEQYF

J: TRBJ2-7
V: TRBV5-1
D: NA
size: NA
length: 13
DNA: TGCGCCAGCAGCGCCCTAAGCTCCTACGAGCAGTACTTC
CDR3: CASSALSSYEQYF

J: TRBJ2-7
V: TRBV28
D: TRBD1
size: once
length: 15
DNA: TGTGCCAGCAGTTTGCAGGACAGGGTTTCCTACGAGCAGTACTTC
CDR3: CASSLQDRVSYEQYF

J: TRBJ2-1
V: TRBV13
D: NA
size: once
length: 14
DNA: TGTGCCAGCAGCTTAGGGAGATCCTACAATGAGCAGTTCTTC
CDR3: CASSLGRSYNEQFF

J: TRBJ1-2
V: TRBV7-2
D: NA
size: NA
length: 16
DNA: TGTGCCAGCAGCTTAGACTTGTCAGGGGCGTTATATGGCTACACCTTC
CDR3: CASSLDLSGALYGYTF

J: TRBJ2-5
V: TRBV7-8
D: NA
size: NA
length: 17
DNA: TGTGCCAGCAGCTTATCTATTTCGGGGTCAACGTTGGAGACCCAGTACTTC
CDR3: CASSLSISGSTLETQYF

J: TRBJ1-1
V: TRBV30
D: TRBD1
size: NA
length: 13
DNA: TGTGCCTACGCCCGGGACAGGGGGAGGAAAGCTTTCTTT
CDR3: CAYARDRGRKAFF

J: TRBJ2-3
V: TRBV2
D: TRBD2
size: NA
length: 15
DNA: TGTGCCAGCAGCCCTGGGACTAGCGTAGCAGATACGCAGTATTTT
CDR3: CASSPGTSVADTQYF

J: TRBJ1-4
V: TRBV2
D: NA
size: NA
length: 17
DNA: TGTGCCAGCAGTGATTGGGCAGGCCTTGCAACTAATGAAAAACTGTTTTTT
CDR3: CASSDWAGLATNEKLFF

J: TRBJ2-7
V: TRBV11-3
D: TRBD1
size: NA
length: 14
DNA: TGTGCCAGCAGCCCCGACAGGGACGACTACGAGCAGTACTTC
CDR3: CASSPDRDDYEQYF

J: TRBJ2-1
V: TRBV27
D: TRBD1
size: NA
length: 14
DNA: TGTGCCAGCAGCCCGACAGGGATCTACAATGAGCAGTTCTTC
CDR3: CASSPTGIYNEQFF

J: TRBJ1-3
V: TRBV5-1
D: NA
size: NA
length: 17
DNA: TGCGCCAGCAGCAAATCGTCAGGGGCTTTAGCTGGAAACACCATATATTTT
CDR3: CASSKSSGALAGNTIYF

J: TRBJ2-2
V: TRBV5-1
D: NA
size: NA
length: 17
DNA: TGCGCCAGCAGCTTGGACCCGGGTTTGTCGGACACCGGGGAGCTGTTTTTT
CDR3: CASSLDPGLSDTGELFF

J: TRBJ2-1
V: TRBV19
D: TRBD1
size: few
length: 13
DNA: TGTGCCAGTACCAGGACAGGGAGCGATGAGCAGTTCTTC
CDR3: CASTRTGSDEQFF

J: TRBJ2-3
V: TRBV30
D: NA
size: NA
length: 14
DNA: TGTGCCTGGAGCCACAGGGAGAGCACAGATACGCAGTATTTT
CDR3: CAWSHRESTDTQYF

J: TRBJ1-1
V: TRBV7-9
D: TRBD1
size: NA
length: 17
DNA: TGTGCCAGCAGCTTAGCTCACAGGGGAAGATTGAACACTGAAGCTTTCTTT
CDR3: CASSLAHRGRLNTEAFF

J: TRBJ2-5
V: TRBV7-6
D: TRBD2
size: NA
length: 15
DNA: TGTGCCAGCAGCTTAGCGAATAGCGGGGGGCAGACCCAGTACTTC
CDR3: CASSLANSGGQTQYF

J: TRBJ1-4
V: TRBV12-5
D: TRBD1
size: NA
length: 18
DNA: TGTGCTAGTGGTTTGGTACGGACAGGGAGGACAACTAATGAAAAACTGTTTTTT
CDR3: CASGLVRTGRTTNEKLFF

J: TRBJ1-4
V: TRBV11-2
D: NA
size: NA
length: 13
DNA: TGTGCCAGCAGCTTCAGGGATCGGGAAAAACTGTTTTTT
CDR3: CASSFRDREKLFF

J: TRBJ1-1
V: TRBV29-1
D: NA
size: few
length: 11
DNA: TGCAGCGCGACAAGACAGCGGGAAGCTTTCTTT
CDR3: CSATRQREAFF

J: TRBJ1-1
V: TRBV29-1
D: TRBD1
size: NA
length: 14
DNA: TGCAGCGTTGGGAACAGGGGACTGGTGTCTGAAGCTTTCTTT
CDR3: CSVGNRGLVSEAFF

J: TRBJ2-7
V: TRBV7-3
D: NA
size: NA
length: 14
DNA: TGTGCCAGCAGCTTATATACCCGTCCCCACGAGCAGTACTTC
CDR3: CASSLYTRPHEQYF

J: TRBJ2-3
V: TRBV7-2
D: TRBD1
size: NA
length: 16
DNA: TGTGCCAGCAGCTTAGCCCGGGACAGAATCACAGATACGCAGTATTTT
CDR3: CASSLARDRITDTQYF

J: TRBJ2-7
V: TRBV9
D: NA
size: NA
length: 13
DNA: TGTGCCAGCAGCGTATTTGGGGGTTCCGAGCAGTACTTC
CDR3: CASSVFGGSEQYF

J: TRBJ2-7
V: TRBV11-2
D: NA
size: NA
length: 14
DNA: TGTGCCAGCAGCGTAGCGTACAGGGTCAACGAGCAGTACTTC
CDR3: CASSVAYRVNEQYF

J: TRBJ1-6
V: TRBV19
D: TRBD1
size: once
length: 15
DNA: TGTGCCAGTAGTACGGGACAGGTATATAATTCACCCCTCCACTTT
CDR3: CASSTGQVYNSPLHF